Shown below are 21 T cell receptor beta chains from a single sample sequenced in a study of OX40 agonist ivuxolimab in advanced cancers. Data came from immunoSEQ multiplex PCR; TCRdb stores just in-frame clones and leaves some out. The sample includes about 48,000 clones, about four fifths of them seen just once. Specimen: CD4+ or CD8+ T cells sorted from blood, collected in a trial of the OX40 agonist ivuxolimab. These receptors originate from an adult with an advanced solid tumor such as melanoma, head and neck, liver or kidney cancer.

The chain joins TRBV7-6 to TRBJ2-2, with TRBD2 matching 13 bases. This CDR3 comprises 15 residues. In germline, CDR1 is SGHVS, CDR2 FNYEAQ. J gave up 7 bases and V 5 bases, and 4 bases lay outside the gene matches. The CDR3 nucleotides are TGTGCCAGCAGCCCCACTAGCGGGAGGGTCGGGGAGCTGTTTTTT. Protein: CASSPTSGRVGELFF.

The V call is TRBV19, the J call TRBJ2-6; D perhaps matches TRBD1 (6 bases). V was shortened by 10 bases and J by 0 bases, with 13 bases between the two germline ends. In germline, CDR1 is LNHDA, CDR2 SQIVND (reference sequence). This CDR3 has 15 amino acids. The CDR3 bases are TGTGCCACCAGGACAGTTGGCTCTGGGGCCAACGTCCTGACTTTC. Amino acids: CATRTVGSGANVLTF.

This clone was seen only once. This chain joins TRBV9 and TRBJ1-5; D ambiguous. Germline V CDR1 and CDR2: SGDLS, YYNGEE. The CDR3 consists of 14 residues. V was shortened by 1 base and J by 4 bases, with 9 bases between the two germline ends. The CDR3 is CASSVLGSNQPQHF. The CDR3 nucleotides are TGTGCCAGCAGCGTACTTGGGAGTAATCAGCCCCAGCATTTT.

For the CDR3, the DNA is TGTGCCAGCAGCCAGGGTTCGAGCTCCTACAATGAGCAGTTCTTC. Translation: CASSQGSSSYNEQFF. V gene TRBV27 combines with J gene TRBJ2-1, with D tentatively TRBD1 (5 bases). This CDR3 region has 15 residues. Trimming took 6 bases from V and 0 from J, leaving 12 bases between them. The germline V gene encodes CDR1 MNHEY and CDR2 SMNVEV (reference sequence).

This sequence joins TRBV5-6 and TRBJ2-7; 13 bases fit TRBD2. The germline CDR1 and CDR2 sequences are SGHDT and YYEEEE. The CDR3 length is 16 residues. The trim removed 3 bases at V and 1 base at J, leaving 4 bases unmatched. The CDR3 coding sequence is TGTGCCAGCAGCTGGGGGACTAGCGGGGCTTCCTACGAGCAGTACTTC. It yields the protein CASSWGTSGASYEQYF. The full variable domain, in which reference TRBV5-6 and TRBJ2-7 provide the parts outside the CDR3, is DAGVTQSPTHLIKTRGQQVTLRCSPKSGHDTVSWYQQALGQGPQFIFQYYEEEERQRGNFPDRFSGHQFPNYSSELNVNALLLGDSALYLCASSWGTSGASYEQYFGPGTRLTVT.

The rearrangement uses TRBV7-3 and TRBJ1-6; the D gene is possibly TRBD1 (5 bases). Germline V gene lookup returns CDR1 SGHTA and CDR2 FQGTGA. The CDR3 consists of 15 residues. Deletions cut 0 bases from V and 7 bases from J, with 10 bases between. The DNA for the CDR3 is TGTGCCAGCAGCTTAACAGTGGGGGGGAATTCACCCCTCCACTTT. Amino acids: CASSLTVGGNSPLHF.

This rearrangement joins TRBV27 to TRBJ2-4; D tentatively reads TRBD1 or TRBD2 (5 bases each). The germline V gene encodes CDR1 MNHEY and CDR2 SMNVEV (reference sequence). Trimming shortened V by 6 bases and J by 5 bases, and 11 bases separated the two germline ends. This CDR3 has 13 amino acids. The CDR3 sequence is CASSRPGQNIQYF. The DNA of the CDR3 is TGTGCCAGCAGCCGTCCGGGACAAAACATTCAGTACTTC.

This clone was recorded a few times. V usage is TRBV11-3 and J usage is TRBJ2-1; D gene uncertain. V lost 5 bases and J 9 bases, leaving 20 bases between the germline ends. The CDR3 contains 15 residues. Germline V gene data show CDR1 as SGHNT and CDR2 as YENEEA. The CDR3 sequence is CASSRYATGYGEQFF. The CDR3 nucleotides are TGTGCCAGCAGCCGATACGCGACGGGCTACGGTGAGCAGTTCTTC.

The table lists this clone with a few counts. The chain employs TRBV6-1 and TRBJ1-4; D not certain. Germline-derived CDR1 and CDR2 are MNHNS and SASEGT. The V and J ends lost 3 bases and 8 bases respectively, with 7 bases between them. The CDR3 is 12 amino acids. The chain's CDR3 is CASSDLTEKLFF. CDR3 nucleotide sequence: TGTGCCAGCAGTGACCTCACAGAAAAACTGTTTTTT.

As to this clone: This CDR3 is also generated by other DNA sequences in the sample. The chain uses TRBV6-1 and TRBJ1-4; D unclear. Germline CDR1 is MNHNS and CDR2 is SASEGT. The germline V and J ends were trimmed by 7 bases and 7 bases, with 10 bases remaining between them. CDR3 length equals 12 residues. CDR3 protein: CASKGAGEKLFF. CDR3 bases: TGTGCCAGCAAGGGAGCTGGTGAAAAACTGTTTTTT.

As to this clone: Within the sample, other DNA sequences also encode this same CDR3. The chain has TRBV2 and TRBJ2-3, with D possibly TRBD2 on 6 matching bases. The germline V gene has CDR1 SNHLY and CDR2 FYNNEI. The ends were cut back, 3 bases at V and 5 bases at J, with 18 bases in the middle. The CDR3 contains 16 residues. CDR3 loop: CASSEGLATWGDTQYF. The CDR3 DNA follows: TGTGCCAGCAGTGAGGGGCTAGCGACCTGGGGAGATACGCAGTATTTT.

The chain has TRBV5-1 and TRBJ1-2; D possibly corresponds to TRBD1 (5 bases). Germline CDR1 reads SGHRS; CDR2 reads YFSETQ. The CDR3 length is 13 residues. Trimming removed 2 bases from V and 8 bases from J, with 13 bases in between. The CDR3 spells CASSFGAARGYTF. The CDR3 nucleotides read TGCGCCAGCAGCTTTGGGGCCGCTCGGGGCTACACCTTC.

The chain joins TRBV7-2 to TRBJ2-7, with 9 bases aligning to TRBD1. The trim removed 5 bases at V and 2 bases at J, leaving 4 bases unmatched. This CDR3 spans 14 amino acids. Germline V gene lookup returns CDR1 SGHTA and CDR2 FQGNSA. This CDR3 is CASSQRQGAYEQYF. CDR3 in DNA: TGTGCCAGCAGCCAAAGACAGGGGGCCTACGAGCAGTACTTC. The full variable domain, its missing parts supplied by reference TRBV7-2 and TRBJ2-7, is GAGVSQSPSNKVTEKGKDVELRCDPISGHTALYWYRQSLGQGLEFLIYFQGNSAPDKSGLPSDRFSAERTGGSVSTLTIQRTQQEDSAVYLCASSQRQGAYEQYFGPGTRLTVT.

This clone was seen only once. The CDR3 DNA reads TGTGCCAGCAGTCTGTGGGGGGACCAGCCCCAGCATTTT. Amino acids: CASSLWGDQPQHF. The rearrangement uses TRBV7-2 and TRBJ1-5, with D possibly matching TRBD1 (5 bases). CDR1 SGHTA and CDR2 FQGNSA come from the germline V gene. V lost 6 bases and J lost 7, with 13 bases in between. CDR3 length equals 13 residues.

This rearrangement joins TRBV25-1 to TRBJ2-3, with D possibly being TRBD2 (7 bases). The V and J ends lost 4 bases and 8 bases respectively, with 10 bases between them. The CDR3 is 12 amino acids. In germline, CDR1 is MGHDK, CDR2 SYGVNS. The CDR3 coding sequence is TGTGCCAGCAGTGTAGGGGGGGGTACGCAGTATTTT. Translated: CASSVGGGTQYF.

The chain uses TRBV28 and TRBJ1-5; 8 nucleotides line up with TRBD1. Germline V gene lookup returns CDR1 MDHEN and CDR2 SYDVKM. The CDR3 covers 15 residues. The ends lost 5 bases at V and 5 bases at J; junction bases unmatched: 8. For the CDR3, the DNA is TGTGCCAGCAGTCCCGGGGGACAGGAGGATCAGCCCCAGCATTTT. It specifies CASSPGGQEDQPQHF.

This clone has only a few counts. The V and J genes are TRBV5-4 and TRBJ1-5; 8 nucleotides agree with TRBD1. The V gene end was trimmed by 4 bases and the J gene end by 0 bases; junction bases not matched to a gene: 6. Per germline, CDR1 SGHNT and CDR2 YYREEE (reference sequence). This CDR3 has 16 residues. The CDR3 nucleotides are TGTGCCAGCAGCCTGAAGACAGGGGATAGCAATCAGCCCCAGCATTTT. Translation: CASSLKTGDSNQPQHF.

The CDR3 protein is CASSTGQGAPGNTIYF. CDR3 nucleotide sequence: TGTGCCAGCAGCACGGGGCAGGGAGCCCCTGGAAACACCATATATTTT. The genes are TRBV5-4 and TRBJ1-3; a possible D gene is TRBD1 (5 bases). Trimming removed 4 bases at V and 2 bases at J, with 16 bases between. The CDR3 loop spans 16 amino acids. Germline V gives CDR1 SGHNT, CDR2 YYREEE (reference sequence).

The chain couples TRBV4-2 to TRBJ1-5, with unresolved D. The germline V gene has CDR1 LGHNA and CDR2 YNFKEQ. The length of the CDR3 is 19 residues. V gave up 0 bases and J gave up 2 bases, with 20 bases separating them. This CDR3 is CASSQDNGLVISGNQPQHF. CDR3 DNA sequence: TGTGCCAGCAGCCAAGATAACGGGTTAGTAATATCTGGCAATCAGCCCCAGCATTTT.

J is TRBJ2-5 and V is TRBV11-1; D is unclear. Germline V gene lookup returns CDR1 SGHAT and CDR2 FQDESV (reference sequence). Deletions cut 0 bases from V and 3 bases from J, with 5 bases between. This CDR3 contains 13 residues. The DNA of the CDR3 is TGTGCCAGCAGCTTAGCACATAAAGAGACCCAGTACTTC. This gives the protein CASSLAHKETQYF.

This clone has more than one count but fewer than ten. The chain combines TRBV10-3 with TRBJ2-1, with 9 nucleotides matching TRBD1. The CDR3 contains 14 residues. J gave up 5 bases and V 6 bases, and 5 bases lay outside the gene matches. CDR1 and CDR2 from the germline V gene are ENHRY and SYGVKD. As DNA, the CDR3 is TGTGCCATCAGCTCTAGGGACAGGGACAATGAGCAGTTCTTC. It yields the protein CAISSRDRDNEQFF.